Given below is one TCR beta chain in context. The data were taken from a study of CD8 T cells in Susac syndrome. Random-hexamer reverse transcription was applied to roughly 0.45 to 1 ug RNA. One entry per CDR3 protein, called by TCRdb with MiXCR from the immunoSEQ multiplex PCR reads. The data show about 52,000 distinct CDR3 sequences, about 92% seen once. Sequenced input: CD8+ T cells from PBMCs. This clonotype was sampled from a human donor with multiple sclerosis.

CDR3 bases: TGTGCCAGCAGTCCGGATGGAAACACCATATATTTT. This codes for CASSPDGNTIYF. The chain is built from TRBV12-3 or TRBV12-4 and TRBJ1-3, with D hard to call. V was clipped by 5 bases and J by 3 bases, with 5 bases between them. This CDR3 has 12 residues.